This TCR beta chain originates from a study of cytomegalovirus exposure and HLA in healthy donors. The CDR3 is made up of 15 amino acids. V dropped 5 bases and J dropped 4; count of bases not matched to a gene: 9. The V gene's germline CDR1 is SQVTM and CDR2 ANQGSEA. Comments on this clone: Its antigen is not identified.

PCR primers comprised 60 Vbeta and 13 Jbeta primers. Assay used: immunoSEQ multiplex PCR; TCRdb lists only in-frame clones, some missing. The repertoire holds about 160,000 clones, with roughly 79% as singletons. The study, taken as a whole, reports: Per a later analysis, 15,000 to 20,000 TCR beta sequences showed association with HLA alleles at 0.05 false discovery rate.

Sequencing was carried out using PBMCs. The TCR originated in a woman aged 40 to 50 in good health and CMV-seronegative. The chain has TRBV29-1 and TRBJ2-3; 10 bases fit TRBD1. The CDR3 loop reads CSVPDRGRRADTQYF. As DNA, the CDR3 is TGCAGCGTTCCTGACAGGGGGCGAAGGGCAGATACGCAGTATTTT.